A single sample gave rise to the 20 T cell receptor beta chains below, sequenced in a study of blood T cell repertoires in COVID-19. This table comes from immunoSEQ multiplex PCR, and its TCRdb copy is limited to in-frame clones, with some not included. Seen here are 100,000 to 150,000 clones, approximately 90% observed once, and the top ten hold about 4.4%. Source material: peripheral blood. The origin of the receptors is a man in his sixties with COVID-19, enrolled during active disease.

The chain couples TRBV7-9 to TRBJ2-3; D is uncertain. The germline V gene has CDR1 SEHNR and CDR2 FQNEAQ (reference sequence). CDR3 length: 13 amino acids. The V gene lost 5 bases and the J gene lost 0 bases, with 6 bases spanning the gap. CDR3 bases: TGTGCCAGCAGCCAGTCAAGCACAGATACGCAGTATTTT. It encodes CASSQSSTDTQYF.

The rearrangement links TRBV6-5 to TRBJ2-3, with 8 positions matching TRBD2. Germline loops: CDR1 MNHEY, CDR2 SVGAGI. The ends lost 0 bases at V and 1 base at J; junction bases unmatched: 3. The CDR3 is 16 amino acids. CDR3 nucleotides: TGTGCCAGCAGTTACTCGTCAGCGGGGGGCACAGATACGCAGTATTTT. Its protein product is CASSYSSAGGTDTQYF.

This clone was picked up a small number of times. CDR3 bases: TGTGCCACCGACGGGGGACAGGGGCACCTCCTAGCCAATGAGCAGTTCTTC. Translation: CATDGGQGHLLANEQFF. The rearrangement links TRBV28 to TRBJ2-1; 10 bases align to TRBD1. The CDR3 loop spans 17 amino acids. Germline CDR1 and CDR2: MDHEN and SYDVKM. V shed 10 bases, J shed 6 bases, and the junction held 18 bases outside the gene matches.

The V and J genes are TRBV11-1 and TRBJ2-7, with D possibly matching TRBD1 (7 bases). The germline V gene has CDR1 SGHAT and CDR2 FQDESV (reference sequence). The CDR3 has 15 amino acids. V dropped 4 bases and J dropped 5 bases, with 18 bases sitting between them. Written as DNA, the CDR3 is TGTGCCAGCAGCTCAGGGGGGCTTCTGCCCCACGAGCAGTACTTC. This gives the protein CASSSGGLLPHEQYF.

Points on this clone: This CDR3 is also generated by other DNA sequences in the sample. The CDR3 DNA is TGTGCCAGCAGTGAAGCGACCAACAGGGGGAATCAGCCCCAGCATTTT. Translating it yields CASSEATNRGNQPQHF. This chain connects TRBV2 to TRBJ1-5, with 8 bases aligning to TRBD1. Germline values: CDR1 SNHLY, CDR2 FYNNEI. Losses at the gene ends were 0 bases for V and 4 bases for J; bases not matched to a gene: 5. The CDR3 length is 16 residues.

This chain joins TRBV30 and TRBJ2-5; possible D gene TRBD2, 6 bases. Germline assignment: CDR1 GTSNPN and CDR2 SVGIG (reference sequence). The germline V and J ends were trimmed by 5 bases and 2 bases, with 12 bases remaining between them. CDR3 length equals 13 residues. This CDR3 is CAWAGGSQETQYF. CDR3 bases: TGTGCCTGGGCCGGGGGTTCACAAGAGACCCAGTACTTC.

The chain combines TRBV5-6 with TRBJ2-1; TRBD1 aligns across 7 bases. J was trimmed by 7 bases and V by 2 bases; bases with no gene match: 9. Germline assignment: CDR1 SGHDT and CDR2 YYEEEE. The CDR3 length is 15 residues. CDR3 sequence (DNA): TGTGCCAGCAGCTTATTCGACAGGGTATTAAATGAGCAGTTCTTC. This translates into CASSLFDRVLNEQFF.

V is TRBV7-6 and J is TRBJ2-3; 10 positions agree with TRBD2. The germline V gene has CDR1 SGHVS and CDR2 FNYEAQ. The junction had 1 base not matched to a gene; V was cut back by 1 base and J by 0 bases. The CDR3 covers 16 residues. CDR3 region: CASSLGTSGSTDTQYF. The DNA of the CDR3 is TGTGCCAGCAGCTTAGGGACTAGCGGTAGCACAGATACGCAGTATTTT. Based on the CDR3 plus reference TRBV7-6 and TRBJ2-3, the full variable domain is GAGVSQSPRYKVTKRGQDVALRCDPISGHVSLYWYRQALGQGPEFLTYFNYEAQQDKSGLPNDRFSAERPEGSISTLTIQRTEQRDSAMYRCASSLGTSGSTDTQYFGPGTRLTVL.

This chain joins TRBV6-1 and TRBJ2-2; D is uncertain. CDR1 and CDR2 (germline): MNHNS, SASEGT. This CDR3 region has 16 residues. V was clipped by 3 bases and J by 0 bases, with 11 bases between them. The CDR3 loop reads CASSDLAATNTGELFF. The CDR3 DNA reads as TGTGCCAGCAGTGACCTCGCGGCCACGAACACCGGGGAGCTGTTTTTT.

This clone was recorded many times. CDR3 coding DNA: TGTGCCAGCAGCCAAGGATATTACAGGGGGGATAACACAGATACGCAGTATTTT. Amino acid sequence: CASSQGYYRGDNTDTQYF. This chain joins TRBV14 and TRBJ2-3; 8 positions agree with TRBD1. Germline V CDR1 and CDR2: SGHDN, FVKESK. The CDR3 runs 18 residues. With 1 base clipped from V and 2 bases from J, the junction kept 11 bases outside the gene matches.

This rearrangement joins TRBV7-9 to TRBJ2-6; D possibly corresponds to TRBD1 (6 bases). Germline V gene lookup returns CDR1 SEHNR and CDR2 FQNEAQ (reference sequence). The CDR3 totals 16 residues. V gave up 3 bases and J gave up 0 bases, with 9 bases separating them. The CDR3 coding sequence is TGTGCCAGCAGCTTTGGACAGAGCTCTGGGGCCAACGTCCTGACTTTC. This gives the protein CASSFGQSSGANVLTF.

The V call is TRBV12-3 or TRBV12-4, the J call TRBJ2-3; 11 bases are shared with TRBD2. With 6 bases clipped from V and 6 bases from J, the junction kept 2 bases outside the gene matches. CDR3 length: 13 amino acids. The DNA of the CDR3 is TGTGCCAGCAGGACTAGCGGGGAGGATACGCAGTATTTT. Amino acids: CASRTSGEDTQYF.

This chain joins TRBV27 and TRBJ1-3; D call uncertain. This CDR3 has 14 residues. CDR1 and CDR2 from the germline V gene are MNHEY and SMNVEV (reference sequence). Trimming removed 7 bases at V and 4 bases at J, with 14 bases between. The CDR3 DNA is TGTGCCAGCAAAAATAATTTCCGGGGAAACACCATATATTTT. This sequence encodes CASKNNFRGNTIYF.

This chain connects TRBV5-1 to TRBJ1-3; D not resolved. Germline CDR1 is SGHRS and CDR2 is YFSETQ. The CDR3 totals 15 residues. V was shortened by 5 bases and J by 3 bases, with 15 bases between the two germline ends. The CDR3 nucleotides read TGCGCCAGCAGACACGCGAGCGATTATGGAAACACCATATATTTT. This sequence encodes CASRHASDYGNTIYF.

This rearrangement joins TRBV5-5 to TRBJ1-1, with D unclear. Trimming shortened V by 6 bases and J by 4 bases, and 13 bases separated the two germline ends. Germline CDR1 SGHKS, CDR2 YYEKEE (reference sequence). The CDR3 runs 13 residues. This CDR3 reads CASTRDALTEAFF. The CDR3 bases are TGTGCCAGCACCCGGGATGCCCTCACTGAAGCTTTCTTT.

CDR3 bases: TGTGCTAGTGGTTCCCCCTCAGCGGGATCCTACAATGAGCAGTTCTTC. It codes for CASGSPSAGSYNEQFF. The chain employs TRBV12-5 and TRBJ2-1, with 7 bases identical to TRBD2. The J segment lost 1 base and the V segment lost 4 bases, leaving 7 bases of the junction unmatched. CDR3 length equals 16 residues. Germline loops: CDR1 LGHNT, CDR2 FRNRAP.

This clone has more than one count but fewer than ten. The rearrangement joins TRBV29-1 to TRBJ2-5; 9 bases line up with TRBD2. Germline V CDR1 and CDR2: SQVTM, ANQGSEA. Trimming at V came to 7 bases and at J to 7 bases, leaving 13 bases not matched to a gene. The CDR3 has 14 residues. The DNA for the CDR3 is TGCAGCGCCAAAGGGACTAGCAGTTTGATGACCCAGTACTTC. Its translation is CSAKGTSSLMTQYF.

The chain links TRBV27 to TRBJ1-1; D remains ambiguous. Germline lookup yields CDR1 MNHEY and CDR2 SMNVEV (reference sequence). Between the trimmed V and J ends, which lost 5 bases and 0 bases, there was a span of 7 bases. The CDR3 runs to 13 residues. The CDR3 spells CASSTYMNTEAFF. The CDR3 DNA reads as TGTGCCAGCAGTACATACATGAACACTGAAGCTTTCTTT.

The chain carries TRBV18 and TRBJ1-6; 9 bases are a match to TRBD1. V trimming: 4 bases; J trimming: 8 bases; junction bases outside the gene matches: 6. The germline V gene has CDR1 KGHSH and CDR2 LQKENI. The length of the CDR3 is 15 residues. In DNA, the CDR3 is TGTGCCAGCTCACTGAGGACAGGGGTCGATTCACCCCTCCACTTT. Translated: CASSLRTGVDSPLHF. Filled out from reference TRBV18 and TRBJ1-6, the complete variable domain reads NAGVMQNPRHLVRRRGQEARLRCSPMKGHSHVYWYRQLPEEGLKFMVYLQKENIIDESGMPKERFSAEFPKEGPSILRIQQVVRGDSAAYFCASSLRTGVDSPLHFGNGTRLTVT.

The chain carries TRBV25-1 and TRBJ2-5; 7 bases are a match to TRBD1. This CDR3 is 16 amino acids long. V lost 4 bases, J lost 1 base, and 9 bases stayed unmatched. Per germline, CDR1 MGHDK and CDR2 SYGVNS. The CDR3 protein is CASSGPRDSIQETQYF. For the CDR3, the DNA is TGTGCCAGCAGTGGTCCCCGGGACAGTATCCAAGAGACCCAGTACTTC.